The clone carrying this T cell receptor (beta chain) was counted between two and nine times. Its antigen is currently unknown. The junction had 6 bases not matched to a gene; V was cut back by 0 bases and J by 7 bases. The germline gives CDR1 SGHRS, CDR2 YFSETQ. The CDR3 sequence is 15 residues long. The data stem from a study of blood T cells in healthy people across ages. PBMCs numbering at least 7 million were isolated per sample. Study results and limitations: The unsorted PBMCs prevented any conclusive comparison of naive versus antigen-experienced cells. CMV status of donors was not determined, possibly confounding expanded clonotype changes. Naive T cell percentage by flow cytometry tracked strongly with beta diversity.

Using a J-beta primer mix together with a sample-barcoded 5' primer, a second PCR was run for about 7 to 12 cycles. TCRdb reprocessed the 5' RACE reads with MiXCR, giving one entry per CDR3 protein. The sample lists some 1.4 million distinct CDR3 sequences; approximately 38% were seen once. Sequenced sample: blood. The source is a woman aged 18-29 years in good health. The chain couples TRBV5-1 to TRBJ2-1, with TRBD1 identical over 8 bases. This CDR3 is CASSLGTGNWNEQFF. CDR3 DNA: TGCGCCAGCAGCTTGGGGACAGGGAATTGGAATGAGCAGTTCTTC.